This TCR beta chain is drawn from a study of spatial heterogeneity in lung cancer. Germline V lookup: CDR1 SEHNR, CDR2 FQNEAQ (reference sequence). V was pared by 5 bases and J by 3 bases, with 28 bases between. This CDR3 is 19 amino acids long. TCRdb processed the 5' RACE reads anew with MiXCR; each CDR3 protein has one entry. The sample has roughly 48,000 distinct CDR3 sequences; over 9.5% are singletons. Specified time point: sample taken at primary tumor resection. From tumor, nontumor lung or frozen PBMC, whole RNA was taken unsorted for sequencing. Donation came from roughly 72 patients with untreated early-stage non-small cell lung cancer.

The source of this sequence is a female donor with early-stage non-small cell lung cancer. J is TRBJ1-1 and V is TRBV7-9, with D hard to call. The sequenced sample was PBMCs, obtained at surgery. The chain's CDR3 is CASSPLYDRIFGIDTEAFF. The CDR3 DNA sequence: TGTGCCAGCAGCCCGCTCTACGACCGAATCTTTGGTATCGACACTGAAGCTTTCTTT.